The 8 T cell receptor beta chains below were found in one sample sequenced in a study of T cells in Graves' hyperthyroidism and ophthalmopathy. From RNA transcripts, TCR beta CDR3 regions were amplified. In the first-round RT-PCR of the TCR CDR3, the HTBI primer set was used. TCRdb analysed the multiplex PCR reads with MiXCR anew, one entry per CDR3 protein. The table has about 600,000 distinct CDR3 sequences, around 15% seen once. Specimen: blood. Receptors were obtained from a woman aged 45-60 years with Graves' ophthalmopathy.

In its sample, this clonotype was seen a few times. V and J are TRBV7-9 and TRBJ2-5; 7 bases match TRBD1. Germline-derived CDR1 and CDR2 are SEHNR and FQNEAQ (reference sequence). The CDR3 spans 15 residues. The trim removed 4 bases at V and 0 bases at J, leaving 5 bases unmatched. In DNA, the CDR3 is TGTGCCAGCAGCTGGGCAGGGGGATACCAAGAGACCCAGTACTTC. Its translation: CASSWAGGYQETQYF.

This clonotype was counted at least ten times. The CDR3 region is CASSSRGTHYEQYF. The DNA of the CDR3 is TGTGCCAGCAGCTCCAGAGGGACCCACTACGAGCAGTACTTC. The V call is TRBV7-8, the J call TRBJ2-7, with D perhaps matching TRBD1 or TRBD2 (5 bases each). Germline CDR1 is SGHVS and CDR2 is FQNEAQ. V dropped 4 bases and J dropped 3 bases, with 13 bases sitting between them. This CDR3 spans 14 amino acids.

This clonotype was detected ten times or more. The V gene is TRBV18, the J gene TRBJ2-1; 8 positions match TRBD2. Germline CDR1 reads KGHSH; CDR2 reads LQKENI. This CDR3 has 18 amino acids. The V segment lost 3 bases and the J segment 9 bases; nucleotides outside the gene matches: 19. DNA for the CDR3: TGTGCCAGCTCACCGGACAGAATTAGCGGGACCACCGGAGGTGAGCAGTTCTTC. It translates to CASSPDRISGTTGGEQFF.

In this sample, this clonotype turned up many times. The CDR3 DNA is TGTGCCTGGAGTGATTCCCGGGTACGGGTTACCTACGAGCAGTACTTC. Its translation is CAWSDSRVRVTYEQYF. The chain uses TRBV30 and TRBJ2-7; no reliable D call. The CDR3 length is 16 residues. Per germline, CDR1 GTSNPN and CDR2 SVGIG (reference sequence). V was trimmed by 1 base and J by 2 bases, leaving 18 bases between them.

This clonotype has ten or more counts. The V gene is TRBV18, the J gene TRBJ1-2; D is possibly TRBD1 (5 bases). There are 15 residues in the CDR3. Germline V gives CDR1 KGHSH, CDR2 LQKENI. Trimming removed 0 bases from V and 0 bases from J, with 8 bases in between. The CDR3 DNA sequence: TGTGCCAGCTCACCACCGGAGGGGCCTAACTATGGCTACACCTTC. Encoded protein: CASSPPEGPNYGYTF.

This clonotype was counted at least ten times. J is TRBJ2-1 and V is TRBV2, with 9 bases identical to TRBD2. The CDR3 runs to 14 residues. With 7 bases clipped from V and 7 bases from J, the junction kept 8 bases outside the gene matches. Looked up from germline, CDR1 is SNHLY and CDR2 is FYNNEI. Written as DNA, the CDR3 is TGTGCCAGCATGCCGGGACTAGCCTTGAATGAGCAGTTCTTC. Protein: CASMPGLALNEQFF.

Ten or more counts support this clonotype. This CDR3 is CASSSDRDRAYEQYF. Here the CDR3 DNA reads TGTGCCAGCAGTTCAGACCGGGACCGCGCCTACGAGCAGTACTTC. This chain uses TRBV28 with TRBJ2-7, with D perhaps TRBD1 or TRBD2 (5 bases each). Germline CDR1 MDHEN, CDR2 SYDVKM. The CDR3 is 15 residues long. Trimming pared 4 bases from V and 2 bases from J, leaving 15 bases between.

This clonotype was detected many times. CDR3 bases: TGTGCCAGCAGCCCGGGACTAGCGGGAGGGCCCCGAGGGGAGCAGTACTTC. It translates to CASSPGLAGGPRGEQYF. The chain combines TRBV7-9 with TRBJ2-7; TRBD2 matches 16 bases. Looked up from germline, CDR1 is SEHNR and CDR2 is FQNEAQ (reference sequence). The CDR3 contains 17 residues. The V gene end was trimmed by 5 bases and the J gene end by 7 bases; junction bases not matched to a gene: 11.